Presented here are 16 T cell receptor beta chains from one specimen sequenced in a study of blood T cells in healthy people across ages. A J-beta primer mix and a sample-barcoded 5' primer were used in a second PCR of roughly 6 to 11 cycles. A single record per CDR3 protein comes from TCRdb applying MiXCR to the 5' RACE reads. The table shows roughly 1,700,000 distinct CDR3 sequences, with 25% to 30% occurring only once. Sequencing used blood. The receptors were gathered from a woman aged 25 to 45 in good health.

This clonotype has only a few counts. The chain recombines TRBV3-1 with TRBJ1-2, with a tentative D call TRBD1 (5 bases). This CDR3 has 14 residues. Germline V gene sequence: CDR1 LGHDT, CDR2 YNNKEL (reference sequence). V lost 0 bases and J lost 6, with 11 bases in between. CDR3 in DNA: TGTGCCAGCAGCCAAGATTCGGGGGAGGATGGCTACACCTTC. This translates into CASSQDSGEDGYTF.

The chain joins TRBV29-1 to TRBJ1-1; D not resolved. Germline CDR1 and CDR2: SQVTM and ANQGSEA. This CDR3 is 13 amino acids long. Trimming removed 5 bases from V and 6 bases from J, with 16 bases in between. The CDR3 bases are TGCAGCGTTAGACAACGTGAGGACGCTGAAGCTTTCTTT. Translated: CSVRQREDAEAFF. Filled out from reference TRBV29-1 and TRBJ1-1, the complete variable domain reads SAVISQKPSRDICQRGTSLTIQCQVDSQVTMMFWYRQQPGQSLTLIATANQGSEATYESGFVIDKFPISRPNLTFSTLTVSNMSPEDSSIYLCSVRQREDAEAFFGQGTRLTVV.

There are many counts of this clonotype. The rearrangement uses TRBV20-1 and TRBJ1-2, with D hard to call. Trimming removed 1 base at V and 4 bases at J, with 10 bases between. There are 13 residues in the CDR3. Looked up from germline, CDR1 is DFQATT and CDR2 is SNEGSKA (reference sequence). CDR3 sequence reads: CSARGDEFYGYTF. The DNA of the CDR3 is TGCAGTGCTAGAGGCGACGAATTCTATGGCTACACCTTC.

This sequence joins TRBV6-5 and TRBJ1-6; 7 nucleotides line up with TRBD1. The germline V gene encodes CDR1 MNHEY and CDR2 SVGAGI. This CDR3 comprises 15 residues. Trimming at V came to 1 base and at J to 7 bases, leaving 4 bases not matched to a gene. The CDR3 DNA sequence: TGTGCCAGCAGTTACTTTGGGACAGAGAATTCACCCCTCCACTTT. Translation: CASSYFGTENSPLHF.

This clonotype was seen a few times. The chain uses TRBV6-5 and TRBJ2-5, with TRBD2 as a possible D gene (6 bases). Germline V gene lookup returns CDR1 MNHEY and CDR2 SVGAGI. The CDR3 is 15 residues long. V was shortened by 6 bases and J by 2 bases, with 16 bases between the two germline ends. CDR3 protein: CASRTTGGAQETQYF. The CDR3 bases are TGTGCCAGCAGAACGACTGGCGGGGCGCAAGAGACCCAGTACTTC.

This clonotype was detected only once. The gene calls are TRBV6-6 and TRBJ2-3; unclear D gene. V was clipped by 5 bases and J by 1 base, with 10 bases between them. CDR1 and CDR2 (germline): MNHNY, SVGAGI (reference sequence). The CDR3 has 14 amino acids. The CDR3: CASSRPEGTDTQYF. In DNA, the CDR3 is TGTGCCAGCAGTCGCCCTGAGGGCACAGATACGCAGTATTTT.

The genes are TRBV3-1 and TRBJ1-2; D is uncertain. From germline, CDR1 is LGHDT and CDR2 YNNKEL (reference sequence). Trimming left V 6 bases short and J 4 bases short, with 9 bases between. This CDR3 has 12 residues. CDR3 region: CASRNTIYGYTF. The CDR3 nucleotides read TGTGCCAGCAGAAACACCATCTATGGCTACACCTTC.

This clonotype was seen repeatedly, ten times or more. The rearrangement uses TRBV5-1 and TRBJ2-7, with TRBD1 as a possible D gene (5 bases). Deletions cut 4 bases from V and 2 bases from J, with 10 bases between. CDR3 length equals 13 residues. Germline V gene lookup returns CDR1 SGHRS and CDR2 YFSETQ. The CDR3 is CASSTDKTYEQYF. Written as DNA, the CDR3 is TGCGCCAGCAGCACGGACAAGACCTACGAGCAGTACTTC.

This clonotype has more than one count but fewer than ten. This chain joins TRBV24-1 and TRBJ2-7; 7 bases map to TRBD1. This CDR3 has 15 residues. Germline CDR1 and CDR2: KGHDR and SFDVKD. The trim removed 3 bases at V and 7 bases at J, leaving 11 bases unmatched. The CDR3 DNA reads TGTGCCACCAGTGATCCCCGACAGGGCATCGGGGAGCAGTACTTC. Its translation is CATSDPRQGIGEQYF.

Only a few counts were recorded for this clonotype. The genes are TRBV24-1 and TRBJ2-5; 10 bases line up with TRBD2. The V segment lost 4 bases and the J segment 1 base; nucleotides outside the gene matches: 8. Germline CDR1 and CDR2: KGHDR and SFDVKD. The CDR3 is 17 residues long. In nucleotides, the CDR3 is TGTGCCACCAGTGACGGTTTGGCTAGCGGGAGCCAAGAGACCCAGTACTTC. This translates into CATSDGLASGSQETQYF.

On this clonotype itself: A much larger clone differs by one base, so this may be a read error. The chain uses TRBV7-9 and TRBJ2-5, with TRBD1 as a possible D gene (5 bases). Germline CDR1 is SEHNR and CDR2 is FQNEAQ (reference sequence). Deletions cut 1 base from V and 0 bases from J, with 6 bases between. The CDR3 runs 14 residues. The DNA for the CDR3 is TGTGCCAGCAGCTTAGAAGGGGACCAAGAGACCCAGTACTTC. Translating gives CASSLEGDQETQYF.

V usage is TRBV29-1 and J usage is TRBJ1-2, with TRBD1 identical over 9 bases. Germline values: CDR1 SQVTM, CDR2 ANQGSEA. Trimming took 7 bases from V and 6 from J; bases not matched to a gene: 12. The CDR3 covers 14 residues. CDR3 sequence: CSATYGTGSHGYTF. The CDR3 region has the DNA TGCAGCGCCACTTACGGGACAGGGTCCCATGGCTACACCTTC.

The CDR3: CSLTTGRGRNEQFF. The DNA for the CDR3 is TGCAGCCTTACGACGGGCCGGGGGCGCAATGAGCAGTTCTTC. This rearrangement joins TRBV29-1 to TRBJ2-1, with D perhaps assigned TRBD1 or TRBD2 (6 bases each). The germline V gene has CDR1 SQVTM and CDR2 ANQGSEA. The CDR3 consists of 14 residues. Trimming removed 8 bases from V and 6 bases from J, with 20 bases in between.

This clonotype was observed a few times. The chain has TRBV12-3 or TRBV12-4 and TRBJ2-2, with D possibly matching TRBD1 (6 bases). V lost 6 bases to trimming and J lost 7 bases, with 21 bases between them. The CDR3 contains 16 residues. The CDR3: CASRPQGPQLIGELFF. The CDR3 DNA follows: TGTGCCAGCAGACCACAGGGTCCCCAGCTCATCGGGGAGCTGTTTTTT.

The chain combines TRBV6-2 or TRBV6-3 with TRBJ2-4, with 7 bases lining up with TRBD1. This CDR3 contains 14 residues. V lost 4 bases to trimming and J lost 6 bases; unmatched junction nucleotides: 6. Germline assignment: CDR1 MNHEY and CDR2 SVGEGT. The DNA for the CDR3 is TGTGCCAGCAGTTTCCGGGACAGTGCAAACATTCAGTACTTC. Its protein product is CASSFRDSANIQYF.

A few counts support this clonotype. The rearrangement joins TRBV15 to TRBJ2-3; D ambiguous. From germline, CDR1 is LNHNV and CDR2 YYDKDF (reference sequence). Trimming shortened V by 0 bases and J by 3 bases, and 10 bases separated the two germline ends. CDR3 size: 15 residues. The CDR3 spells CATSREPDRTDTQYF. In DNA, the CDR3 is TGTGCCACCAGCAGAGAACCGGACCGAACAGATACGCAGTATTTT.